This T cell receptor beta chain is drawn from a study of identical twins. Findings and caveats of the study: In cord blood, abundant beta clonotypes had fewer insertions; memory showed no trend.

Regarding this clonotype: Its antigen is not identified.

This CDR3 spans 14 amino acids. Trimming left V 0 bases short and J 8 bases short, with 14 bases between. The germline V gene has CDR1 SGHRS and CDR2 YFSETQ. TCRdb analysed the 5' RACE reads with MiXCR anew, one entry per CDR3 protein. The table lists about 470,000 distinct CDR3 sequences, 20% to 25% of them singletons. These same records also appear under a second study, on T cells expressing NK-cell markers.

The chain carries TRBV5-1 and TRBJ1-1, with a weak D call TRBD1 (6 bases). The TCR comes from a woman aged 18 to 35 in good health. The material sequenced was CD4+ T cells sorted from blood. CDR3 sequence: CASSLVGALKEAFF. In DNA form, the CDR3 reads TGCGCCAGCAGCTTGGTGGGGGCGCTCAAAGAAGCTTTCTTT.